These 32 T cell receptor beta chains share one sample of origin, sequenced in a study of control samples from healthy donors and cancer patients. Only in-frame clones appear in the TCRdb table, and some are missing; sequencing was by immunoSEQ multiplex PCR. The sample consists of over 85,000 clones, about 92% of them appearing once. Sequences were obtained from blood. These receptor sequences come from a woman in her 30s in good health.

J is TRBJ2-1 and V is TRBV2; no clear D. Looked up from germline, CDR1 is SNHLY and CDR2 is FYNNEI. The CDR3 consists of 14 residues. The V end lost 7 bases, the J end lost 0 bases, and 10 bases lay between the germline ends. Written as DNA, the CDR3 is TGTGCCAGCAATACGCAGAGCTCCTACAATGAGCAGTTCTTC. This sequence encodes CASNTQSSYNEQFF.

The V and J genes are TRBV15 and TRBJ2-7; 11 bases agree with TRBD1. Germline CDR1 and CDR2: LNHNV and YYDKDF (reference sequence). Germline trimming cut 0 bases from V and 6 bases from J; bases unmatched to any gene: 7. CDR3 length equals 16 residues. Written as DNA, the CDR3 is TGTGCCACCAGCAGAGATTTCGGACAGGGGGCGCGCGAGCAGTACTTC. Protein: CATSRDFGQGAREQYF.

The CDR3 coding sequence is TGCGCCAGCAGCCACCCCTCGACTAGTTCTGCCGGGGAGCTGTTTTTT. It yields the protein CASSHPSTSSAGELFF. The chain uses TRBV4-1 and TRBJ2-2; D might be TRBD2 (6 bases). The CDR3 extends over 16 amino acids. The V end was cut by 3 bases, the J end by 6 bases, with 17 bases between. Germline V gene data show CDR1 as MGHRA and CDR2 as YSYEKL.

This clone has more than one count but fewer than ten. The chain couples TRBV7-6 to TRBJ2-7; D remains ambiguous. Germline lookup yields CDR1 SGHVS and CDR2 FNYEAQ. With 3 bases removed from V and 0 bases from J, the gap between germline ends came to 18 bases. The CDR3 runs to 17 residues. Here the CDR3 DNA reads TGTGCCAGCAGCTTCCAATCCGGTGCCTGGGGCTCCTACGAGCAGTACTTC. This gives the protein CASSFQSGAWGSYEQYF.

V is TRBV7-2 and J is TRBJ2-7; 11 nucleotides align to TRBD2. Germline lookup yields CDR1 SGHTA and CDR2 FQGNSA. The V and J ends lost 5 bases and 6 bases, in that order; junction bases with no gene match: 12. The CDR3 length is 16 residues. CDR3 coding DNA: TGTGCCAGCAGCCGGGTTAGCGGGAGGGCCATAGGCGAGCAGTACTTC. Its translation is CASSRVSGRAIGEQYF. Together with reference TRBV7-2 and TRBJ2-7, the CDR3 gives the full variable domain: GAGVSQSPSNKVTEKGKDVELRCDPISGHTALYWYRQSLGQGLEFLIYFQGNSAPDKSGLPSDRFSAERTGGSVSTLTIQRTQQEDSAVYLCASSRVSGRAIGEQYFGPGTRLTVT.

The V call is TRBV9, the J call TRBJ2-3; a weak D match, TRBD2 (5 bases). Germline loops: CDR1 SGDLS, CDR2 YYNGEE. The length of the CDR3 is 15 residues. Trimming shortened V by 0 bases and J by 1 base, and 9 bases separated the two germline ends. Here the CDR3 reads CASSVVDGGTDTQYF. Here the CDR3 DNA reads TGTGCCAGCAGCGTAGTGGACGGGGGCACAGATACGCAGTATTTT.

This clone has just one count. V is TRBV27 and J is TRBJ1-1; D call uncertain. V was shortened by 6 bases and J by 6 bases, with 17 bases between the two germline ends. CDR3 length: 14 residues. Germline V gives CDR1 MNHEY, CDR2 SMNVEV (reference sequence). The CDR3 here is CASSFLGQASEAFF. CDR3 bases: TGTGCCAGCAGCTTTTTGGGCCAGGCCTCTGAAGCTTTCTTT.

The chain couples TRBV4-1 to TRBJ2-2; D ambiguous. CDR1 and CDR2 from the germline V gene are MGHRA and YSYEKL. CDR3 size: 14 residues. The V gene lost 4 bases and the J gene lost 7 bases, with 13 bases spanning the gap. CDR3 in DNA: TGCGCCAGCAGCCCCCCTAGATCTCACGGGGAGCTGTTTTTT. Its translation: CASSPPRSHGELFF.

The rearrangement joins TRBV7-9 to TRBJ1-3; D is uncertain. The V gene's germline CDR1 is SEHNR and CDR2 FQNEAQ (reference sequence). Trimming removed 3 bases from V and 4 bases from J, with 7 bases in between. The CDR3 is 13 amino acids. DNA of the CDR3: TGTGCCAGCAGCTTTGAAGAGGGAAACACCATATATTTT. This codes for CASSFEEGNTIYF.

A few counts support this clone. V and J are TRBV18 and TRBJ2-5, with unresolved D. The CDR3 has 12 amino acids. The V end was cut by 6 bases, the J end by 5 bases, with 10 bases between. The V gene's germline CDR1 is KGHSH and CDR2 LQKENI. The CDR3 loop is CASSPSEETQYF. As DNA, the CDR3 is TGTGCCAGCTCCCCATCGGAGGAGACCCAGTACTTC.

The chain combines TRBV7-8 with TRBJ2-5, with D perhaps matching TRBD1 (5 bases). Germline CDR1 is SGHVS and CDR2 is FQNEAQ. This CDR3 comprises 14 residues. Deletions cut 5 bases from V and 5 bases from J, with 15 bases between. CDR3 in DNA: TGTGCCAGCAGCCTCCGCGCAGGGAAGGAGACCCAGTACTTC. Amino acids: CASSLRAGKETQYF.

As DNA, the CDR3 is TGTGCCAGCTCAAGGTCATCAGGGTCCCAGATTGAAGCTTTCTTT. This sequence encodes CASSRSSGSQIEAFF. The chain uses TRBV18 and TRBJ1-1; D may be TRBD1 (5 bases). The V and J ends lost 5 bases and 7 bases respectively, with 20 bases between them. The CDR3 covers 15 residues. Per germline, CDR1 KGHSH and CDR2 LQKENI.

The rearrangement joins TRBV14 to TRBJ2-1; 8 bases line up with TRBD1. J gave up 1 base and V 2 bases, and 7 bases lay outside the gene matches. Germline CDR1 reads SGHDN; CDR2 reads FVKESK. This CDR3 contains 17 residues. This CDR3 is CASSQSTGAGSYNEQFF. In DNA form, the CDR3 reads TGTGCCAGCAGCCAATCGACAGGGGCTGGGTCCTACAATGAGCAGTTCTTC. The full variable domain, in which reference TRBV14 and TRBJ2-1 provide the parts outside the CDR3, is EAGVTQFPSHSVIEKGQTVTLRCDPISGHDNLYWYRRVMGKEIKFLLHFVKESKQDESGMPNNRFLAERTGGTYSTLKVQPAELEDSGVYFCASSQSTGAGSYNEQFFGPGTRLTVL.

This chain links TRBV6-1 with TRBJ1-6; TRBD1 matches 12 bases. Germline V gene sequence: CDR1 MNHNS, CDR2 SASEGT. The V and J ends lost 2 bases and 12 bases, in that order; junction bases with no gene match: 8. The CDR3 length is 16 residues. CDR3 loop: CASSEWPGQGARPLHF. CDR3 nucleotide sequence: TGTGCCAGCAGTGAATGGCCGGGACAGGGGGCACGACCCCTCCACTTT.

The chain combines TRBV2 with TRBJ1-1; 8 positions agree with TRBD1. V lost 6 bases to trimming and J lost 1 base; unmatched junction nucleotides: 4. Germline V CDR1 and CDR2: SNHLY, FYNNEI. The CDR3 extends over 14 amino acids. The CDR3 nucleotides read TGTGCCAGCAGGTGGACAGGGCGGAACACTGAAGCTTTCTTT. It codes for CASRWTGRNTEAFF.

The rearrangement uses TRBV3-1 (or the pseudogene TRBV3-2) and TRBJ1-2; D not resolved. Trimming stripped 3 bases from V and 1 base from J, with 6 bases between. CDR1 and CDR2 (germline): LGHDT, YNNKEL (reference sequence). This CDR3 has 13 amino acids. CDR3 DNA sequence: TGTGCCAGCAGCCAGCAGAGTAACTATGGCTACACCTTC. It translates to CASSQQSNYGYTF.

V is TRBV5-1 and J is TRBJ1-4, with D tentatively TRBD1 (5 bases). V was cut by 4 bases and J by 7 bases, with 17 bases left in between. The CDR3 consists of 15 residues. The V gene's germline CDR1 is SGHRS and CDR2 YFSETQ. The DNA of the CDR3 is TGCGCCAGCAGCGAGTCAGGGTTCGGGCCTGAAAAACTGTTTTTT. It specifies CASSESGFGPEKLFF. Together with reference TRBV5-1 and TRBJ1-4, the CDR3 gives the full variable domain: KAGVTQTPRYLIKTRGQQVTLSCSPISGHRSVSWYQQTPGQGLQFLFEYFSETQRNKGNFPGRFSGRQFSNSRSEMNVSTLELGDSALYLCASSESGFGPEKLFFGSGTQLSVL.

CDR3 protein: CASSRGLDTDEYF. DNA of the CDR3: TGTGCCAGCAGCCGAGGACTGGACACAGATGAGTATTTT. The J gene is TRBJ2-3, the V gene TRBV7-6, with D possibly called TRBD1 or TRBD2 (5 bases each). The germline V gene encodes CDR1 SGHVS and CDR2 FNYEAQ. The CDR3 consists of 13 residues. V lost 5 bases and J lost 13, with 19 bases in between.

The V and J genes are TRBV6-2 or TRBV6-3 and TRBJ2-7, with TRBD1 matching over 10 bases. With V trimmed by 5 bases and J by 3 bases, 4 bases remained unmatched. The CDR3 runs 14 residues. Germline V gene lookup returns CDR1 MNHEY and CDR2 SVGEGT. CDR3 in amino acids: CASSPGTGDYEQYF. CDR3 bases: TGTGCCAGCAGTCCGGGGACAGGGGACTACGAGCAGTACTTC.

The V call is TRBV21-1, the J call TRBJ2-6. TRBV21-1 is recorded as a pseudogene. The CDR3 extends over 16 amino acids. The CDR3 region has the DNA TGTGCCAGCAGCAAACCACGCCCCTCTGGGGCCAACGTCCTGACTTTC. It translates to CASSKPRPSGANVLTF.

This clone was picked up one time. The chain links TRBV2 to TRBJ2-7; 10 positions agree with TRBD2. The CDR3 has 16 residues. The germline V gene encodes CDR1 SNHLY and CDR2 FYNNEI. Losses at the gene ends were 0 bases for V and 7 bases for J; bases not matched to a gene: 9. CDR3: CASSEASSGSQGEQYF. The CDR3 coding sequence is TGTGCCAGCAGTGAAGCGTCTAGCGGGAGTCAGGGGGAGCAGTACTTC.

V is TRBV5-1 and J is TRBJ2-7; 9 positions match TRBD1. This CDR3 has 13 amino acids. V gave up 7 bases and J gave up 0 bases; unmatched junction bases: 2. Germline values: CDR1 SGHRS, CDR2 YFSETQ. CDR3 sequence reads: CASGTGSSYEQYF. In nucleotides, the CDR3 is TGCGCCAGCGGGACAGGGAGCTCCTACGAGCAGTACTTC.

This clone was seen just once. The chain is built from TRBV6-5 and TRBJ1-1, with a possible D match to TRBD1 (6 bases). The V end lost 4 bases, the J end lost 1 base, and 7 bases lay between the germline ends. This CDR3 is built from 13 residues. Germline loops: CDR1 MNHEY, CDR2 SVGAGI. CDR3 sequence (DNA): TGTGCCAGCAGTTCGACAGGGAACACTGAAGCTTTCTTT. As protein: CASSSTGNTEAFF.

This clone was observed a handful of times. This chain joins TRBV19 and TRBJ2-1; 10 bases fit TRBD1. This CDR3 contains 14 residues. Looked up from germline, CDR1 is LNHDA and CDR2 is SQIVND (reference sequence). Germline trimming cut 9 bases from V and 9 bases from J; bases unmatched to any gene: 11. The CDR3 reads CASGDRGGWGEQFF. CDR3 DNA: TGTGCCAGCGGGGACAGGGGAGGATGGGGTGAGCAGTTCTTC. Using reference TRBV19 and TRBJ2-1 for the parts outside the CDR3, the full variable domain is DGGITQSPKYLFRKEGQNVTLSCEQNLNHDAMYWYRQDPGQGLRLIYYSQIVNDFQKGDIAEGYSVSREKKESFPLTVTSAQKNPTAFYLCASGDRGGWGEQFFGPGTRLTVL.

The V and J genes are TRBV6-1 and TRBJ1-2, with 7 bases identical to TRBD1. Trimming removed 0 bases from V and 8 bases from J; junction bases left unmatched: 12. The germline gives CDR1 MNHNS, CDR2 SASEGT. This CDR3 contains 16 residues. The CDR3 nucleotides read TGTGCCAGCAGTGAAGCGAAGGGGGCAGGTGGTAGAGGCTACACCTTC. Translating it yields CASSEAKGAGGRGYTF.

Only a few counts were recorded for this clone. This chain joins TRBV25-1 and TRBJ2-1, with TRBD1 matching over 8 bases. V was clipped by 6 bases and J by 4 bases; unmatched bases: 5. There are 14 residues in the CDR3. CDR1 is MGHDK, CDR2 SYGVNS, per germline. The CDR3 region is CASSRGLDYNEQFF. The CDR3 coding sequence is TGTGCCAGCAGCAGGGGGCTCGATTACAATGAGCAGTTCTTC.

The chain recombines TRBV19 with TRBJ1-2; 7 nucleotides line up with TRBD1. The ends lost 7 bases at V and 0 bases at J; junction bases unmatched: 8. Germline lookup yields CDR1 LNHDA and CDR2 SQIVND (reference sequence). The CDR3 is made up of 15 amino acids. The CDR3 protein is CASTPGDRTNYGYTF. CDR3 nucleotides: TGTGCCAGTACCCCTGGGGACAGAACTAACTATGGCTACACCTTC. Full variable domain (outside the CDR3, taken from reference TRBV19 and TRBJ1-2): DGGITQSPKYLFRKEGQNVTLSCEQNLNHDAMYWYRQDPGQGLRLIYYSQIVNDFQKGDIAEGYSVSREKKESFPLTVTSAQKNPTAFYLCASTPGDRTNYGYTFGSGTRLTVV.

The gene calls are TRBV2 and TRBJ1-2; 7 positions agree with TRBD1. Germline V gene data show CDR1 as SNHLY and CDR2 as FYNNEI. The V gene end was trimmed by 2 bases and the J gene end by 3 bases; junction bases not matched to a gene: 12. The CDR3 sequence is 17 residues long. This CDR3 is CASSELDLGTVYYGYTF. DNA of the CDR3: TGTGCCAGCAGTGAATTGGATTTGGGGACAGTTTACTATGGCTACACCTTC. Based on the CDR3 plus reference TRBV2 and TRBJ1-2, the full variable domain is EPEVTQTPSHQVTQMGQEVILRCVPISNHLYFYWYRQILGQKVEFLVSFYNNEISEKSEIFDDQFSVERPDGSNFTLKIRSTKLEDSAMYFCASSELDLGTVYYGYTFGSGTRLTVV.

This clone has just one count. Here the CDR3 reads CASSPDGTETQYF. As DNA, the CDR3 is TGTGCCAGCAGCCCCGACGGGACGGAGACCCAGTACTTC. The chain couples TRBV5-4 to TRBJ2-5; either TRBD1 or TRBD2 may fit D (5 bases each). CDR3 length: 13 amino acids. The V end lost 4 bases, the J end lost 5 bases, and 12 bases lay between the germline ends. Germline V gives CDR1 SGHNT, CDR2 YYREEE (reference sequence).

The chain links TRBV10-3 to TRBJ1-1; D is unresolved. CDR3 length equals 12 residues. Looked up from germline, CDR1 is ENHRY and CDR2 is SYGVKD. V gave up 6 bases and J gave up 6 bases, with 11 bases separating them. CDR3 sequence: CAIRAVGAEAFF. Written as DNA, the CDR3 is TGTGCCATCAGGGCCGTCGGCGCTGAAGCTTTCTTT.

The chain combines TRBV14 with TRBJ2-2, with a weak D call TRBD1 (5 bases). CDR3 size: 15 residues. Trimming removed 3 bases from V and 1 base from J, with 9 bases in between. Germline CDR1 is SGHDN and CDR2 is FVKESK. This chain's CDR3 is CASSHLTGNTGELFF. The CDR3 nucleotides read TGTGCCAGCAGCCATTTAACAGGGAACACCGGGGAGCTGTTTTTT.

V usage is TRBV4-2 and J usage is TRBJ1-6; no clear D gene. The V and J ends lost 6 bases and 14 bases respectively, with 20 bases between them. Germline CDR1 and CDR2: LGHNA and YNFKEQ. The CDR3 totals 14 residues. In DNA form, the CDR3 reads TGTGCCAGCAGGCCCGAGGGAGAATCGAGAACCCTCCACTTT. This codes for CASRPEGESRTLHF.